What follows are 22 T cell receptor beta chains derived from one specimen sequenced in a study of blood T cell repertoires in COVID-19. Sequencing was performed with immunoSEQ multiplex PCR; in TCRdb, only in-frame clones are kept and a portion is missing. In the table there are tens of thousands of clones, about 83% of which are singletons. Sequencing used peripheral blood. The receptors derive from a human donor in a cohort sampled during active COVID-19.

This chain connects TRBV27 to TRBJ1-6; perhaps TRBD1 as D (5 bases). The CDR3 length is 14 residues. V was shortened by 7 bases and J by 9 bases, with 16 bases between the two germline ends. CDR1 is MNHEY, CDR2 SMNVEV, per germline (reference sequence). The CDR3 reads CASTYGDGGSPLHF. The DNA for the CDR3 is TGTGCCAGCACCTATGGGGACGGGGGTTCACCCCTCCACTTT.

V is TRBV19 and J is TRBJ2-5; possibly TRBD1 for D (5 bases). CDR1 LNHDA and CDR2 SQIVND come from the germline V gene (reference sequence). This CDR3 is built from 14 residues. Between the trimmed V and J ends, which lost 4 bases and 4 bases, there was a span of 13 bases. CDR3 sequence (DNA): TGTGCCAGTAGTAATGTCTGGGGCGGAGAGACCCAGTACTTC. Translation: CASSNVWGGETQYF.

The chain links TRBV3-1 (or the pseudogene TRBV3-2) to TRBJ1-4; D gene unclear. The CDR3 runs 12 residues. Trimming took 2 bases from V and 8 from J, leaving 6 bases between them. Germline V lookup: CDR1 LGHDT, CDR2 YNNKEL (reference sequence). The CDR3 reads CASSQRQEKLFF. DNA of the CDR3: TGTGCCAGCAGCCAACGACAAGAAAAACTGTTTTTT.

This chain joins TRBV6-2 or TRBV6-3 and TRBJ1-1, with 7 bases matching TRBD1. Trimming at V came to 2 bases and at J to 5 bases, leaving 8 bases not matched to a gene. This CDR3 contains 15 residues. Germline CDR1 reads MNHEY; CDR2 reads SVGEGT. CDR3 nucleotide sequence: TGTGCCAGCAGTTACGATGAGGGGGCTGGGACTGAAGCTTTCTTT. As protein: CASSYDEGAGTEAFF.

The rearrangement uses TRBV5-1 and TRBJ2-3, with D maybe TRBD2 (6 bases). The CDR3 totals 14 residues. Trimming pared 5 bases from V and 3 bases from J, leaving 13 bases between. The germline V gene encodes CDR1 SGHRS and CDR2 YFSETQ. CDR3 sequence reads: CASSPGRTTDTQYF. CDR3 nucleotides: TGCGCCAGCAGTCCGGGGAGGACAACAGATACGCAGTATTTT. The complete variable domain, with remaining parts taken from reference TRBV5-1 and TRBJ2-3, reads KAGVTQTPRYLIKTRGQQVTLSCSPISGHRSVSWYQQTPGQGLQFLFEYFSETQRNKGNFPGRFSGRQFSNSRSEMNVSTLELGDSALYLCASSPGRTTDTQYFGPGTRLTVL.

CDR3 sequence reads: CASSIGEGEQFF. Here the CDR3 DNA reads TGTGCCAGTAGTATTGGGGAGGGTGAGCAGTTCTTC. The J gene is TRBJ2-1, the V gene TRBV19; 7 positions agree with TRBD2. The germline V gene has CDR1 LNHDA and CDR2 SQIVND (reference sequence). With 3 bases clipped from V and 9 bases from J, the junction kept 2 bases outside the gene matches. The CDR3 consists of 12 residues.

This clone showed up just a few times. The V call is TRBV5-1, the J call TRBJ1-1; D gene unclear. The CDR3 contains 16 residues. Germline V CDR1 and CDR2: SGHRS, YFSETQ. V was cut by 0 bases and J by 0 bases, with 12 bases left in between. The CDR3 DNA reads TGCGCCAGCAGCTTGGAGGGCGGACTCCTGAACACTGAAGCTTTCTTT. Encoded protein: CASSLEGGLLNTEAFF. Full variable domain (rest looked up from reference TRBV5-1 and TRBJ1-1): KAGVTQTPRYLIKTRGQQVTLSCSPISGHRSVSWYQQTPGQGLQFLFEYFSETQRNKGNFPGRFSGRQFSNSRSEMNVSTLELGDSALYLCASSLEGGLLNTEAFFGQGTRLTVV.

This rearrangement joins TRBV27 to TRBJ2-7; TRBD2 matches 10 bases. With V trimmed by 8 bases and J by 7 bases, 14 bases remained unmatched. Germline V lookup: CDR1 MNHEY, CDR2 SMNVEV (reference sequence). The CDR3 runs 15 residues. CDR3 bases: TGTGCCAGCGGCCTAGCGGGAGTGCGAGTAGGGGAGCAGTACTTC. This sequence encodes CASGLAGVRVGEQYF.

The V call is TRBV2, the J call TRBJ1-6; D remains unclear. The germline V gene has CDR1 SNHLY and CDR2 FYNNEI. This CDR3 spans 10 amino acids. The V gene lost 7 bases and the J gene lost 7 bases, with 2 bases spanning the gap. CDR3 loop: CASINSPLHF. Here the CDR3 DNA reads TGTGCCAGCATAAATTCACCCCTCCACTTT.

A few counts support this clone. The chain couples TRBV15 to TRBJ1-1; D is unresolved. Germline V gene lookup returns CDR1 LNHNV and CDR2 YYDKDF (reference sequence). This CDR3 is built from 14 residues. V was cut by 3 bases and J by 5 bases, with 13 bases left in between. CDR3 in DNA: TGTGCCACCAGCAGCGATCTCGGAGGGACTGAAGCTTTCTTT. Protein: CATSSDLGGTEAFF.

The rearrangement links TRBV18 to TRBJ1-1, with 9 nucleotides matching TRBD1. The CDR3 runs 19 residues. V lost 3 bases and J lost 1; bases outside the gene matches: 15. The germline V gene has CDR1 KGHSH and CDR2 LQKENI. In DNA form, the CDR3 reads TGTGCCAGCTCACCTAAGCTCTGGGACAGGGATGATGGGAACACTGAAGCTTTCTTT. The encoded protein is CASSPKLWDRDDGNTEAFF.

The rearrangement uses TRBV19 and TRBJ2-7, with TRBD1 identical over 12 bases. J gave up 7 bases and V 4 bases, and 5 bases lay outside the gene matches. The CDR3 length is 14 residues. CDR1 LNHDA and CDR2 SQIVND come from the germline V gene (reference sequence). This CDR3 reads CASSKGQGAKEQYF. The DNA of the CDR3 is TGTGCCAGTAGTAAGGGACAGGGGGCTAAAGAGCAGTACTTC.

The chain recombines TRBV19 with TRBJ1-2; 8 bases line up with TRBD1. This CDR3 spans 15 amino acids. Trimming took 5 bases from V and 4 from J; bases not matched to a gene: 9. Germline V CDR1 and CDR2: LNHDA, SQIVND (reference sequence). In nucleotides, the CDR3 is TGTGCCAGTAGTCGTACAGGGGGGAAAGTCTATGGCTACACCTTC. Translation gives CASSRTGGKVYGYTF.

The chain uses TRBV15 and TRBJ2-3; a possible D gene is TRBD2 (5 bases). This CDR3 is built from 15 residues. Trimming removed 0 bases from V and 0 bases from J, with 7 bases in between. Germline V gives CDR1 LNHNV, CDR2 YYDKDF (reference sequence). This CDR3 reads CATSRDWTSTDTQYF. CDR3 sequence (DNA): TGTGCCACCAGCAGAGATTGGACTAGCACAGATACGCAGTATTTT.

The genes are TRBV2 and TRBJ2-5; no reliable D call. Trimming stripped 5 bases from V and 2 bases from J, with 9 bases between. The germline V gene has CDR1 SNHLY and CDR2 FYNNEI. There are 13 residues in the CDR3. CDR3 coding DNA: TGTGCCAGCAGTCTTAGTGTTCAAGAGACCCAGTACTTC. Encoded protein: CASSLSVQETQYF. Using reference TRBV2 and TRBJ2-5 for the parts outside the CDR3, the full variable domain is EPEVTQTPSHQVTQMGQEVILRCVPISNHLYFYWYRQILGQKVEFLVSFYNNEISEKSEIFDDQFSVERPDGSNFTLKIRSTKLEDSAMYFCASSLSVQETQYFGPGTRLLVL.

This rearrangement joins TRBV6-2 or TRBV6-3 to TRBJ2-1, with TRBD1 identical over 7 bases. Germline V gives CDR1 MNHEY, CDR2 SVGEGT. The CDR3 sequence is 15 residues long. V lost 5 bases, J lost 2 bases, and 6 bases stayed unmatched. CDR3 DNA: TGTGCCAGCAGTCCGACAGGGCAAGCCTACAATGAGCAGTTCTTC. Translation gives CASSPTGQAYNEQFF.

The gene calls are TRBV24-1 and TRBJ2-5, with D possibly matching TRBD1 (5 bases). Germline V gives CDR1 KGHDR, CDR2 SFDVKD. The CDR3 runs to 13 residues. V lost 2 bases, J lost 4 bases, and 7 bases lay in between. CDR3 DNA: TGTGCCACCAGTGATTGGCAGGGAGAGACCCAGTACTTC. It is translated as CATSDWQGETQYF.

The chain recombines TRBV7-2 with TRBJ2-1; TRBD1 agrees at 8 bases. Germline trimming cut 5 bases from V and 2 bases from J; bases unmatched to any gene: 5. The CDR3 has 15 residues. CDR1 is SGHTA, CDR2 FQGNSA, per germline. The CDR3 DNA sequence: TGTGCCAGCAGCGTACCGGGACAGGCCTACAATGAGCAGTTCTTC. Protein: CASSVPGQAYNEQFF.

This clone came up a few times. V is TRBV5-4 and J is TRBJ1-4; D perhaps matches TRBD1 (6 bases). CDR1 is SGHNT and CDR2 is YYREEE in the germline V gene (reference sequence). The CDR3 consists of 12 residues. V lost 4 bases, J lost 10 bases, and 11 bases lay in between. The CDR3 loop reads CASSADSRKLFF. The CDR3 DNA sequence: TGTGCCAGCAGCGCGGACAGCCGAAAACTGTTTTTT. The variable domain in full, with the rest retrieved from reference TRBV5-4 and TRBJ1-4, is ETGVTQSPTHLIKTRGQQVTLRCSSQSGHNTVSWYQQALGQGPQFIFQYYREEENGRGNFPPRFSGLQFPNYSSELNVNALELDDSALYLCASSADSRKLFFGSGTQLSVL.

The V call is TRBV28, the J call TRBJ2-5; the match to TRBD2 covers 11 bases. The CDR3 is 16 amino acids. V was pared by 2 bases and J by 5 bases, with 7 bases of the junction left unmatched. The V gene's germline CDR1 is MDHEN and CDR2 SYDVKM. In DNA form, the CDR3 reads TGTGCCAGCAGTTTACTTAGCGGGAGGGCCTCTGAGACCCAGTACTTC. Protein sequence: CASSLLSGRASETQYF.

This clone was seen ten or more times. The gene calls are TRBV7-3 and TRBJ2-3, with TRBD2 as a possible D gene (5 bases). Per germline, CDR1 SGHTA and CDR2 FQGTGA. CDR3 length equals 13 residues. V was cut by 2 bases and J by 8 bases, with 11 bases left in between. This CDR3 is CASSLPGVGTQYF. In nucleotides, the CDR3 is TGTGCCAGCAGCTTACCCGGGGTCGGTACGCAGTATTTT.

This clone came up once. The rearrangement uses TRBV20-1 and TRBJ1-2; D not resolved. The ends were cut back, 3 bases at V and 2 bases at J, with 10 bases in the middle. The CDR3 covers 13 residues. Per germline, CDR1 DFQATT and CDR2 SNEGSKA (reference sequence). The CDR3 is CSASWQENYGYTF. DNA for the CDR3: TGCAGTGCTAGTTGGCAGGAAAACTATGGCTACACCTTC.